These 32 T cell receptor beta chains share one sample of origin, sequenced in a study of blood T cell repertoires in COVID-19. Libraries were prepared by immunoSEQ multiplex PCR; TCRdb keeps only in-frame clonotypes and omits some of them. The sample yields around 320,000 clones, almost 85% seen once. Sequenced: peripheral blood. The receptors shown here come from a human donor in a cohort sampled during active COVID-19.

The chain employs TRBV19 and TRBJ1-1, with TRBD1 identical over 9 bases. Trimming cost V 6 bases and J 1 base; bases outside gene matches: 6. Germline CDR1 is LNHDA and CDR2 is SQIVND (reference sequence). The CDR3 contains 15 residues. The CDR3 nucleotides are TGTGCCAGTAGGACCGGGACAGGGAGGAACACTGAAGCTTTCTTT. Translated: CASRTGTGRNTEAFF.

This clone was observed a handful of times. The chain combines TRBV7-9 with TRBJ1-2; TRBD1 agrees at 9 bases. The length of the CDR3 is 15 residues. Unmatched junction bases numbered 8, after V lost 1 base and J lost 8 bases. In germline, CDR1 is SEHNR, CDR2 FQNEAQ (reference sequence). The CDR3 loop is CASSLGGQGIRGYTF. The CDR3 DNA sequence: TGTGCCAGCAGCTTAGGCGGACAGGGGATAAGGGGCTACACCTTC.

The chain links TRBV19 to TRBJ2-7; 10 bases map to TRBD2. Germline loops: CDR1 LNHDA, CDR2 SQIVND (reference sequence). The CDR3 has 15 residues. V was clipped by 3 bases and J by 2 bases; unmatched bases: 4. CDR3 sequence: CASSILAGEPYEQYF. For the CDR3, the DNA is TGTGCCAGTAGTATCCTAGCGGGGGAACCCTACGAGCAGTACTTC.

The rearrangement links TRBV6-6 to TRBJ1-1, with 7 positions matching TRBD1. This CDR3 comprises 18 residues. Germline V CDR1 and CDR2: MNHNY, SVGAGI (reference sequence). Trimming cost V 5 bases and J 1 base; bases outside gene matches: 16. Here the CDR3 DNA reads TGTGCCAGCAGTCAGACTGTGACAGGGCCCTTAGAGAACACTGAAGCTTTCTTT. It translates to CASSQTVTGPLENTEAFF.

V is TRBV12-3 or TRBV12-4 and J is TRBJ1-2, with 7 positions matching TRBD1. With 5 bases clipped from V and 8 bases from J, the junction kept 5 bases outside the gene matches. The CDR3 has 12 residues. The CDR3 here is CASSIQGRGYTF. In nucleotides, the CDR3 is TGTGCCAGCAGTATACAGGGGCGGGGCTACACCTTC.

The chain carries TRBV2 and TRBJ2-3; the match to TRBD1 covers 9 bases. The germline CDR1 and CDR2 sequences are SNHLY and FYNNEI. This CDR3 is built from 14 residues. V shed 1 base and J 4 bases; nucleotides not matched to a gene: 0. CDR3: CASSEDRGPDTQYF. The CDR3 DNA sequence: TGTGCCAGCAGTGAAGACAGGGGGCCAGATACGCAGTATTTT.

The CDR3 loop reads CSVWASGGIEQFF. As DNA, the CDR3 is TGCAGCGTTTGGGCTAGCGGGGGGATTGAGCAGTTCTTC. This chain links TRBV29-1 with TRBJ2-1, with 11 bases that match TRBD2. J gave up 9 bases and V 5 bases, and 6 bases lay outside the gene matches. Germline V CDR1 and CDR2: SQVTM, ANQGSEA. CDR3 length: 13 amino acids.

The chain carries TRBV5-1 and TRBJ2-1, with 10 bases that match TRBD1. Germline CDR1 SGHRS, CDR2 YFSETQ. The J segment lost 8 bases and the V segment lost 4 bases, leaving 12 bases of the junction unmatched. The CDR3 spans 16 residues. The CDR3 reads CASSRTTGGYSDEQFF. The CDR3 region has the DNA TGCGCCAGCAGCCGAACGACAGGGGGCTACAGCGATGAGCAGTTCTTC.

The rearrangement joins TRBV6-5 to TRBJ1-2; perhaps TRBD1 as D (6 bases). Germline CDR1 MNHEY, CDR2 SVGAGI. Trimming removed 4 bases at V and 1 base at J, with 10 bases between. CDR3 length equals 14 residues. The CDR3 DNA follows: TGTGCCAGCAGTTCCAGGGGTTTTAACTATGGCTACACCTTC. Translating gives CASSSRGFNYGYTF.

The V call is TRBV10-3, the J call TRBJ2-7; 7 bases are shared with TRBD2. The CDR3 spans 15 residues. J gave up 2 bases and V 7 bases, and 11 bases lay outside the gene matches. CDR1 is ENHRY, CDR2 SYGVKD, per germline. The chain's CDR3 is CAITPTGGKTYEQYF. The CDR3 region has the DNA TGTGCCATCACCCCGACCGGGGGGAAAACCTACGAGCAGTACTTC.

The chain combines TRBV27 with TRBJ2-7; D not resolved. This CDR3 spans 11 amino acids. The V end lost 4 bases, the J end lost 3 bases, and 4 bases lay between the germline ends. In germline, CDR1 is MNHEY, CDR2 SMNVEV (reference sequence). The CDR3 nucleotides read TGTGCCAGCAGTTCCTTCTACGAGCAGTACTTC. Protein product: CASSSFYEQYF.

The chain carries TRBV19 and TRBJ2-2, with D perhaps TRBD1 (5 bases). This CDR3 is 16 amino acids long. V dropped 1 base and J dropped 3 bases, with 12 bases sitting between them. Per germline, CDR1 LNHDA and CDR2 SQIVND (reference sequence). The CDR3 sequence is CASSIASGYYTGELFF. The CDR3 DNA is TGTGCCAGTAGTATAGCGTCAGGGTATTACACCGGGGAGCTGTTTTTT.

This clone was counted a single time. The CDR3 coding sequence is TGTGCCAGCAGCTCTAGGATTCAGGGGATCAGAGCCTACGAGCAGTACTTC. Amino acid sequence: CASSSRIQGIRAYEQYF. The chain combines TRBV7-2 with TRBJ2-7, with a tentative D call TRBD1 (6 bases). The germline V gene has CDR1 SGHTA and CDR2 FQGNSA. This CDR3 is 17 amino acids long. Trimming took off 4 bases at V and 2 bases at J, with 21 bases between the two ends. Together with reference TRBV7-2 and TRBJ2-7, the CDR3 gives the full variable domain: GAGVSQSPSNKVTEKGKDVELRCDPISGHTALYWYRQSLGQGLEFLIYFQGNSAPDKSGLPSDRFSAERTGGSVSTLTIQRTQQEDSAVYLCASSSRIQGIRAYEQYFGPGTRLTVT.

This rearrangement joins TRBV5-1 to TRBJ2-5, with D perhaps matching TRBD2 (6 bases). The V gene lost 0 bases and the J gene lost 4 bases, with 10 bases spanning the gap. Germline CDR1 SGHRS, CDR2 YFSETQ. This CDR3 contains 14 residues. CDR3 coding DNA: TGCGCCAGCAGCTTGGGGGAGGATGTAGAGACCCAGTACTTC. It codes for CASSLGEDVETQYF.

The chain links TRBV5-4 to TRBJ2-7, with D possibly matching TRBD2 (6 bases). The CDR3 sequence is 14 residues long. Germline V gene sequence: CDR1 SGHNT, CDR2 YYREEE (reference sequence). V was clipped by 2 bases and J by 2 bases, with 11 bases between them. CDR3: CASSLRGTAYEQYF. The CDR3 nucleotides are TGTGCCAGCAGCTTACGGGGGACTGCCTACGAGCAGTACTTC.

The V and J genes are TRBV10-3 and TRBJ2-2, with TRBD1 identical over 9 bases. Looked up from germline, CDR1 is ENHRY and CDR2 is SYGVKD. The CDR3 has 19 amino acids. The J segment lost 0 bases and the V segment lost 6 bases, leaving 14 bases of the junction unmatched. The CDR3 is CAIRGLGQGVFSNTGELFF. CDR3 bases: TGTGCCATCAGGGGCCTGGGACAGGGCGTTTTTTCGAACACCGGGGAGCTGTTTTTT.

V is TRBV14 and J is TRBJ1-1; TRBD1 agrees at 8 bases. Germline V lookup: CDR1 SGHDN, CDR2 FVKESK. This CDR3 is 17 amino acids long. V shed 1 base, J shed 2 bases, and the junction held 9 bases outside the gene matches. The CDR3: CASSQGPRQGANTEAFF. The DNA for the CDR3 is TGTGCCAGCAGCCAAGGCCCCCGCCAGGGGGCAAACACTGAAGCTTTCTTT.

The chain employs TRBV27 and TRBJ1-2; 10 nucleotides line up with TRBD1. The CDR3 spans 16 residues. Germline lookup yields CDR1 MNHEY and CDR2 SMNVEV (reference sequence). J gave up 4 bases and V 5 bases, and 10 bases lay outside the gene matches. As DNA, the CDR3 is TGTGCCAGCAGTGCCCGACAGGGGGCAGGGCTCTATGGCTACACCTTC. Protein product: CASSARQGAGLYGYTF.

The chain combines TRBV5-1 with TRBJ2-7, with 7 bases fitting TRBD2. V lost 0 bases to trimming and J lost 0 bases; unmatched junction nucleotides: 6. The V gene's germline CDR1 is SGHRS and CDR2 YFSETQ. The CDR3 totals 16 residues. CDR3 amino acids: CASSLGSSGVSYEQYF. The CDR3 DNA follows: TGCGCCAGCAGCTTGGGGTCCAGCGGGGTCTCCTACGAGCAGTACTTC.

The genes are TRBV3-1 (or the pseudogene TRBV3-2) and TRBJ2-3; D call uncertain. The CDR3 totals 15 residues. Deletions cut 1 base from V and 6 bases from J, with 14 bases between. Germline loops: CDR1 LGHDT, CDR2 YNNKEL (reference sequence). CDR3 nucleotide sequence: TGTGCCAGCAGCCAAGTCACTATTGCCCCGGATACGCAGTATTTT. It is translated as CASSQVTIAPDTQYF.

V usage is TRBV4-1 and J usage is TRBJ2-2; no firm D call. The germline V gene encodes CDR1 MGHRA and CDR2 YSYEKL. V was trimmed by 1 base and J by 4 bases, leaving 13 bases between them. This CDR3 has 16 amino acids. This chain's CDR3 is CASSQANLVGTGELFF. The CDR3 DNA reads TGCGCCAGCAGCCAAGCAAATTTGGTCGGCACCGGGGAGCTGTTTTTT.

This chain links TRBV19 with TRBJ2-6; 7 bases fit TRBD1. The germline V gene encodes CDR1 LNHDA and CDR2 SQIVND (reference sequence). Trimming took 5 bases from V and 1 from J; bases not matched to a gene: 8. The CDR3 runs 17 residues. The CDR3 DNA sequence: TGTGCCAGTAGTCCCAGGGGGTTAACTTCTGGGGCCAACGTCCTGACTTTC. As protein: CASSPRGLTSGANVLTF.

This chain connects TRBV5-5 to TRBJ2-7, with a weak D call TRBD2 (6 bases). Germline V gene lookup returns CDR1 SGHKS and CDR2 YYEKEE (reference sequence). V lost 3 bases, J lost 0 bases, and 13 bases lay in between. The CDR3 loop spans 15 amino acids. This CDR3 is CASSSGTYYSYEQYF. CDR3 nucleotides: TGTGCCAGCAGCTCGGGGACTTATTACTCCTACGAGCAGTACTTC.

This chain joins TRBV5-4 and TRBJ2-1; 9 nucleotides agree with TRBD2. The CDR3 has 15 amino acids. CDR1 is SGHNT and CDR2 is YYREEE in the germline V gene (reference sequence). The V segment lost 3 bases and the J segment 5 bases; nucleotides outside the gene matches: 6. The CDR3 spells CASSSRLAEDNEQFF. CDR3 coding DNA: TGTGCCAGCAGCTCCCGACTAGCGGAGGACAATGAGCAGTTCTTC.

The chain joins TRBV27 to TRBJ2-7; possible D gene TRBD2, 6 bases. Germline V gene lookup returns CDR1 MNHEY and CDR2 SMNVEV (reference sequence). The germline V and J ends were trimmed by 3 bases and 2 bases, with 14 bases remaining between them. The CDR3 has 15 residues. The CDR3 region is CASSLGQLATYEQYF. CDR3 sequence (DNA): TGTGCCAGCAGTTTGGGTCAACTAGCCACCTACGAGCAGTACTTC.

This chain links TRBV30 with TRBJ2-1; 10 nucleotides match TRBD2. Germline trimming cut 2 bases from V and 3 bases from J; bases unmatched to any gene: 4. Germline V gene data show CDR1 as GTSNPN and CDR2 as SVGIG (reference sequence). This CDR3 has 15 residues. CDR3: CAWSQAGGLYNEQFF. The CDR3 region has the DNA TGTGCCTGGAGTCAAGCGGGGGGGCTCTACAATGAGCAGTTCTTC.

The V and J genes are TRBV6-5 and TRBJ1-6; D not resolved. The CDR3 consists of 15 residues. Deletions cut 0 bases from V and 7 bases from J, with 10 bases between. Per germline, CDR1 MNHEY and CDR2 SVGAGI. CDR3 amino acids: CASSYSRQANSPLHF. The CDR3 DNA reads as TGTGCCAGCAGTTACTCGAGACAAGCAAATTCACCCCTCCACTTT.

This chain links TRBV12-3 or TRBV12-4 with TRBJ2-1; D unclear. V was shortened by 3 bases and J by 7 bases, with 10 bases between the two germline ends. The CDR3 contains 13 residues. CDR3 nucleotides: TGTGCCAGCAGTTTTGGTACAGCAAATGAGCAGTTCTTC. Amino acid sequence: CASSFGTANEQFF.

The chain carries TRBV19 and TRBJ2-2, with a tentative D call TRBD1 (6 bases). The CDR3 loop spans 15 amino acids. Germline loops: CDR1 LNHDA, CDR2 SQIVND (reference sequence). Trimming removed 4 bases at V and 0 bases at J, with 9 bases between. The CDR3 DNA reads as TGTGCCAGTAGTACCGACAGGACGAACACCGGGGAGCTGTTTTTT. Amino acids: CASSTDRTNTGELFF. The entire variable domain, with the rest obtained from reference TRBV19 and TRBJ2-2, is as follows: DGGITQSPKYLFRKEGQNVTLSCEQNLNHDAMYWYRQDPGQGLRLIYYSQIVNDFQKGDIAEGYSVSREKKESFPLTVTSAQKNPTAFYLCASSTDRTNTGELFFGEGSRLTVL.

This chain joins TRBV20-1 and TRBJ2-6; possibly TRBD2 for D (5 bases). Germline CDR1 and CDR2: DFQATT and SNEGSKA (reference sequence). V was trimmed by 3 bases and J by 2 bases, leaving 11 bases between them. The CDR3 extends over 15 amino acids. The CDR3 region has the DNA TGCAGTGCTAGTTTCGGGAAAACTGGGGCCAACGTCCTGACTTTC. This gives the protein CSASFGKTGANVLTF.

This clone was detected many times. This chain uses TRBV5-6 with TRBJ1-2; TRBD1 agrees at 7 bases. This CDR3 region has 14 residues. Germline V gives CDR1 SGHDT, CDR2 YYEEEE. V dropped 3 bases and J dropped 7; count of bases not matched to a gene: 9. In nucleotides, the CDR3 is TGTGCCAGCAGCTGGGGAACAGGGGCGGCTGGCTACACCTTC. Translating gives CASSWGTGAAGYTF.

The V and J genes are TRBV3-1 (or the pseudogene TRBV3-2) and TRBJ2-2; D gene uncertain. The CDR3 runs 15 residues. V shed 2 bases and J shed 9 bases, with 16 bases lying between them. Germline values: CDR1 LGHDT, CDR2 YNNKEL (reference sequence). The CDR3: CASSQISNTARELFF. CDR3 nucleotides: TGTGCCAGCAGCCAAATTAGCAACACCGCCCGGGAGCTGTTTTTT.